A single sample is the source of the 17 T cell receptor beta chains below, sequenced in a study of beta chain features in type 1 diabetes. The investigators reverse transcribed all of the isolated RNA, so they sequenced expressed TCRB transcripts. Produced via immunoSEQ multiplex PCR; TCRdb's table is partial and in-frame only. Of under 400,000 clones in the sample, around a fifth were seen once. Sample: naive CD4+ T cells from blood. The receptor source for this set is a woman aged 18 to 35 in good health.

The chain has TRBV7-9 and TRBJ1-4; a possible D gene is TRBD1 (6 bases). CDR1 SEHNR and CDR2 FQNEAQ come from the germline V gene (reference sequence). The V end lost 5 bases, the J end lost 0 bases, and 10 bases lay between the germline ends. The CDR3 sequence is 15 residues long. CDR3 in DNA: TGTGCCAGCAGCCTACAGGGACCAACTAATGAAAAACTGTTTTTT. The encoded protein is CASSLQGPTNEKLFF.

This chain uses TRBV5-1 with TRBJ2-7; TRBD1 agrees at 11 bases. CDR3 size: 14 residues. The germline gives CDR1 SGHRS, CDR2 YFSETQ. The V gene end was trimmed by 3 bases and the J gene end by 5 bases; junction bases not matched to a gene: 4. CDR3 protein: CASSSGQGGDEQYF. The DNA of the CDR3 is TGCGCCAGCAGCTCGGGACAGGGGGGCGACGAGCAGTACTTC.

The chain couples TRBV4-2 to TRBJ2-5; D is possibly TRBD1 (7 bases). In germline, CDR1 is LGHNA, CDR2 YNFKEQ. The CDR3 spans 15 residues. Deletions cut 2 bases from V and 2 bases from J, with 12 bases between. CDR3 residues: CASSQTQGGQETQYF. The CDR3 DNA follows: TGTGCCAGCAGCCAAACCCAGGGGGGACAAGAGACCCAGTACTTC.

J is TRBJ2-1 and V is TRBV5-4, with D perhaps matching TRBD2 (5 bases). CDR1 and CDR2 (germline): SGHNT, YYREEE (reference sequence). Trimming cost V 7 bases and J 5 bases, with 13 bases left between them. The CDR3 contains 13 residues. The DNA of the CDR3 is TGTGCCAGCCTATCAGACTACAACAATGAGCAGTTCTTC. This translates into CASLSDYNNEQFF.

The genes are TRBV4-2 and TRBJ1-5; perhaps TRBD1 as D (5 bases). Germline V CDR1 and CDR2: LGHNA, YNFKEQ. CDR3 length: 16 amino acids. The ends were cut back, 1 base at V and 2 bases at J, with 12 bases in the middle. CDR3: CASSQVGEGGNQPQHF. The CDR3 DNA sequence: TGTGCCAGCAGCCAAGTTGGGGAAGGGGGCAATCAGCCCCAGCATTTT.

The chain employs TRBV5-1 and TRBJ2-1; 7 positions match TRBD1. The CDR3 loop spans 14 amino acids. CDR1 and CDR2 (germline): SGHRS, YFSETQ. V shed 1 base and J 8 bases; nucleotides not matched to a gene: 6. The CDR3 reads CASSLRGRIDEQFF. The DNA for the CDR3 is TGCGCCAGCAGCTTGAGGGGGCGGATCGATGAGCAGTTCTTC.

The chain is built from TRBV19 and TRBJ2-3; TRBD2 agrees at 10 bases. The CDR3 runs 15 residues. Trimming cost V 6 bases and J 0 bases; bases outside gene matches: 3. Germline V lookup: CDR1 LNHDA, CDR2 SQIVND (reference sequence). CDR3 loop: CASSPSGGSTDTQYF. The CDR3, as DNA: TGTGCCAGTAGCCCTAGCGGGGGCAGCACAGATACGCAGTATTTT.

The chain recombines TRBV30 with TRBJ2-1; 8 bases agree with TRBD1. Per the germline V gene, CDR1 is GTSNPN and CDR2 is SVGIG (reference sequence). There are 13 residues in the CDR3. J lost 7 bases, V lost 1 base, and 3 bases had no gene match. The CDR3 region is CAWSGTGTNEQFF. CDR3 nucleotide sequence: TGTGCCTGGAGTGGGACAGGGACAAATGAGCAGTTCTTC. Full variable domain (outside the CDR3, taken from reference TRBV30 and TRBJ2-1): SQTIHQWPATLVQPVGSPLSLECTVEGTSNPNLYWYRQAAGRGLQLLFYSVGIGQISSEVPQNLSASRPQDRQFILSSKKLLLSDSGFYLCAWSGTGTNEQFFGPGTRLTVL.

The chain uses TRBV5-1 and TRBJ2-5, with 12 bases aligning to TRBD2. This CDR3 spans 14 amino acids. The junction had 4 bases not matched to a gene; V was cut back by 6 bases and J by 4 bases. Germline V gives CDR1 SGHRS, CDR2 YFSETQ. The CDR3 nucleotides are TGCGCCAGCAAGCCGGGACTAGCGGGAGAGACCCAGTACTTC. As protein: CASKPGLAGETQYF.

This chain connects TRBV29-1 to TRBJ2-3; D perhaps matches TRBD1 (6 bases). The CDR3 extends over 13 amino acids. Looked up from germline, CDR1 is SQVTM and CDR2 is ANQGSEA. V was shortened by 7 bases and J by 0 bases, with 11 bases between the two germline ends. The CDR3 DNA sequence: TGCAGCGCGGGGACACCGAGCACAGATACGCAGTATTTT. This codes for CSAGTPSTDTQYF.

This chain links TRBV4-2 with TRBJ2-2, with TRBD2 matching 10 bases. V lost 4 bases to trimming and J lost 0 bases; unmatched junction nucleotides: 17. CDR3 length: 21 amino acids. The germline gives CDR1 LGHNA, CDR2 YNFKEQ. This CDR3 is CASSPPYLDDSGRSNTGELFF. CDR3 DNA: TGTGCCAGCAGCCCACCTTATCTCGACGATAGCGGGAGGTCGAACACCGGGGAGCTGTTTTTT.

As to this clone: This sample includes further DNA sequences coding for the same CDR3. V usage is TRBV29-1 and J usage is TRBJ2-1, with 10 nucleotides matching TRBD2. V was clipped by 5 bases and J by 4 bases; unmatched bases: 5. CDR1 SQVTM and CDR2 ANQGSEA come from the germline V gene. This CDR3 comprises 14 residues. CDR3 amino acids: CSVPGLAVYNEQFF. CDR3 DNA sequence: TGCAGCGTTCCAGGACTAGCGGTTTACAATGAGCAGTTCTTC.

The rearrangement links TRBV9 to TRBJ2-7; no clear D gene. The CDR3 consists of 15 residues. V lost 2 bases and J 3 bases, leaving 15 bases between the germline ends. Germline CDR1 and CDR2: SGDLS and YYNGEE. CDR3: CASSVHADGYYEQYF. The CDR3, as DNA: TGTGCCAGCAGCGTCCACGCCGACGGGTACTACGAGCAGTACTTC.

The V gene is TRBV30, the J gene TRBJ2-1; D not certain. Germline assignment: CDR1 GTSNPN and CDR2 SVGIG (reference sequence). The CDR3 extends over 11 amino acids. CDR3 nucleotides: TGTTCCCGCGGCGCGGTGGATGAGCAGTTCTTC. As protein: CSRGAVDEQFF.

The sample holds a few counts of this clone. The chain links TRBV7-9 to TRBJ2-1; 9 bases align to TRBD1. V shed 5 bases, J shed 7 bases, and the junction held 9 bases outside the gene matches. CDR3 length: 15 amino acids. From germline, CDR1 is SEHNR and CDR2 FQNEAQ (reference sequence). In DNA form, the CDR3 reads TGTGCCAGCAGCCCCCGGACAGGGGAAAGAAATGAGCAGTTCTTC. Protein: CASSPRTGERNEQFF.

This clone was detected a few times. V is TRBV19 and J is TRBJ1-1; D remains unclear. CDR3 length equals 14 residues. Germline CDR1 is LNHDA and CDR2 is SQIVND (reference sequence). The V and J ends lost 3 bases and 6 bases respectively, with 14 bases between them. In DNA form, the CDR3 reads TGTGCCAGTAGTATGGGTCAACGGAGGGCTGAAGCTTTCTTT. Translating it yields CASSMGQRRAEAFF.

This chain joins TRBV18 and TRBJ2-7; 8 bases are shared with TRBD1. The CDR3 totals 13 residues. Germline assignment: CDR1 KGHSH and CDR2 LQKENI. Trimming removed 6 bases from V and 3 bases from J; junction bases left unmatched: 4. The CDR3 loop reads CASSQGAGYEQYF. The DNA for the CDR3 is TGTGCCAGCTCCCAGGGGGCAGGCTACGAGCAGTACTTC.